This entry describes one T cell receptor beta chain. The ends were cut back, 6 bases at V and 8 bases at J, with 10 bases in the middle. CDR1 is LNHDA and CDR2 is SQIVND in the germline V gene (reference sequence). This CDR3 is built from 11 residues. The data were obtained in a study of T cell responses to AZD1222 COVID-19 vaccine. Repertoires were generated with immunoSEQ multiplex PCR, while TCRdb's copy carries only in-frame clones and drops some. The sample lists under 200,000 clones; approximately 90% were seen once. This TCR derives from an adult who received the AZD1222 COVID-19 vaccine. The sequenced sample was peripheral blood, obtained 28 days after the second AZD1222 dose. The gene calls are TRBV19 and TRBJ2-5; no clear D. The CDR3 loop is CASRAAATQYF. CDR3 nucleotides: TGTGCCAGTAGGGCAGCTGCTACCCAGTACTTC.